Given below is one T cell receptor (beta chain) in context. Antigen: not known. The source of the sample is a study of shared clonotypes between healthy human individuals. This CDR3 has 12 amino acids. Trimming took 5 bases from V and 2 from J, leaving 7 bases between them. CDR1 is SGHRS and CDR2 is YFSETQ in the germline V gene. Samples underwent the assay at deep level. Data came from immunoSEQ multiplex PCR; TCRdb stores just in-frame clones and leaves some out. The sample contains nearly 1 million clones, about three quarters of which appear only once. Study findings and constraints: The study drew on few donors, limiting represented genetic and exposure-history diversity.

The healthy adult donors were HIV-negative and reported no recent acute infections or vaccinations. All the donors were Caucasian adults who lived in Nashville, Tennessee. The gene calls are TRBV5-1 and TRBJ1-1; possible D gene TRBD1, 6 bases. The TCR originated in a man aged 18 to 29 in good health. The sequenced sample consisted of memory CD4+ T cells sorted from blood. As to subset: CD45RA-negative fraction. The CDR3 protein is CASRQGNTEAFF. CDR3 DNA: TGCGCCAGCAGACAGGGAAACACTGAAGCTTTCTTT.